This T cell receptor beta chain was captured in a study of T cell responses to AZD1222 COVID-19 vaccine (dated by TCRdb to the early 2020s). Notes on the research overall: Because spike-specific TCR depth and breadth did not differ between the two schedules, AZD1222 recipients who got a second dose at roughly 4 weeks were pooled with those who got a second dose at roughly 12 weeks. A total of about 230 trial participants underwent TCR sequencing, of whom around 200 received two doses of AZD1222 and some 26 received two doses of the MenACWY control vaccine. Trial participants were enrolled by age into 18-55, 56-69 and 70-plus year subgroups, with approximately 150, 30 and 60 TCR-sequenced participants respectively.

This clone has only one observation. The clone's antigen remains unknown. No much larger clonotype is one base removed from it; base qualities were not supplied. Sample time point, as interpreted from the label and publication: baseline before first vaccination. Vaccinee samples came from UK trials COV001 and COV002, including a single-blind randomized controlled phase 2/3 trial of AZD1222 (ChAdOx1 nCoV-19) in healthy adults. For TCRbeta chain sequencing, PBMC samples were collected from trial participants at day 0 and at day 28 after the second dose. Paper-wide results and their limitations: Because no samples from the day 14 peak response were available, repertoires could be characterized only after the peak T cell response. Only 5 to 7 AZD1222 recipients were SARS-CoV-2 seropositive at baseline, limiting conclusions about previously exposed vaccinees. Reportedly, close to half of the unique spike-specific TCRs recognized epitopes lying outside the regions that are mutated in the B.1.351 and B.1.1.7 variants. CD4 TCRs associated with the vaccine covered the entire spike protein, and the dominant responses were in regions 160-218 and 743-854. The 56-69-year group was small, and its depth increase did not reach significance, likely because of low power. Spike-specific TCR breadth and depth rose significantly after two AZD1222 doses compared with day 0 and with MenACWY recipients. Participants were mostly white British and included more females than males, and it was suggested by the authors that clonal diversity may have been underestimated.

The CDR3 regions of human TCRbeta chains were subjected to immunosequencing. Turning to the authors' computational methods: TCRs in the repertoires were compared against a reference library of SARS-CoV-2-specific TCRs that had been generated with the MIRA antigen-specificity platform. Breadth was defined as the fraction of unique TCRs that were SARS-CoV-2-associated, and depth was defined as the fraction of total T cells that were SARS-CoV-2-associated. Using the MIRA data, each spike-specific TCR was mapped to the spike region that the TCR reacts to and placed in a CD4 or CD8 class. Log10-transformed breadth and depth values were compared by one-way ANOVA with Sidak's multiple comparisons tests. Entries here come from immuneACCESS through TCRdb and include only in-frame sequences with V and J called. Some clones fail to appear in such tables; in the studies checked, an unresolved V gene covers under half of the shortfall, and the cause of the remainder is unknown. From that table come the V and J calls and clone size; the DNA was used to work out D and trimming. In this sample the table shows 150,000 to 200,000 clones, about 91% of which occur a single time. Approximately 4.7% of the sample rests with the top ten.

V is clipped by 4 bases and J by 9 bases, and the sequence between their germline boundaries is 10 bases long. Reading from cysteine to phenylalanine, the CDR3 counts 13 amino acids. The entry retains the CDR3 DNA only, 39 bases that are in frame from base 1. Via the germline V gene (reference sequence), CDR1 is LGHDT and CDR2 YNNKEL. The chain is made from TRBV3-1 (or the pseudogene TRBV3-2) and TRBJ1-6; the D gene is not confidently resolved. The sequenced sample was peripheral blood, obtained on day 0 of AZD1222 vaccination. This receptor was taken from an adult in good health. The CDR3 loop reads CASSRGRGSPLHF. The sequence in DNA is TGTGCCAGCAGCCGTGGGCGGGGTTCACCCCTCCACTTT.